What follows are 7 T cell receptor beta chains derived from one specimen sequenced in a study of blood T cell repertoires in COVID-19. Assay used: immunoSEQ multiplex PCR; TCRdb lists only in-frame clones, some missing. This sample has about 260,000 clones; 85% to 90% occur once, and the top ten carry around 0.8%. Input material: PBMCs or T cells enriched from blood (not recorded which). These receptors all stem from a man aged 45-60 years who had been exposed to COVID-19.

This clone was observed a handful of times. The V call is TRBV5-1, the J call TRBJ1-2; 10 bases align to TRBD1. The length of the CDR3 is 14 residues. Germline V gene data show CDR1 as SGHRS and CDR2 as YFSETQ. J lost 6 bases, V lost 6 bases, and 8 bases had no gene match. CDR3 in amino acids: CASTSPGQGNGYTF. CDR3 DNA: TGCGCCAGCACATCTCCGGGACAGGGGAATGGCTACACCTTC.

V gene TRBV7-3 combines with J gene TRBJ2-3, with 9 nucleotides matching TRBD2. CDR3 length equals 14 residues. The V and J ends lost 3 bases and 5 bases, in that order; junction bases with no gene match: 3. Germline assignment: CDR1 SGHTA and CDR2 FQGTGA. DNA for the CDR3: TGTGCCAGCAGCTTGGATAGCGGGGGAGATACGCAGTATTTT. Encoded protein: CASSLDSGGDTQYF.

The V and J genes are TRBV10-3 and TRBJ1-3, with TRBD1 identical over 9 bases. Trimming removed 1 base from V and 1 base from J; junction bases left unmatched: 2. Germline V gives CDR1 ENHRY, CDR2 SYGVKD. The CDR3 has 16 amino acids. The CDR3 region is CAISEFGTGSGNTIYF. The CDR3 DNA sequence: TGTGCCATCAGTGAGTTTGGGACAGGGTCTGGAAACACCATATATTTT.

The chain joins TRBV27 to TRBJ2-7; D possibly corresponds to TRBD2 (6 bases). The germline V and J ends were trimmed by 1 base and 1 base, with 23 bases remaining between them. Germline values: CDR1 MNHEY, CDR2 SMNVEV (reference sequence). The CDR3 length is 19 residues. CDR3 in amino acids: CASSLFPRQTGGLSYEQYF. The CDR3 coding sequence is TGTGCCAGCAGTTTATTTCCCCGACAGACCGGAGGGCTTTCCTACGAGCAGTACTTC.

This clone was recorded only once. The rearrangement links TRBV7-6 to TRBJ2-1; 11 bases are a match to TRBD1. Germline CDR1 reads SGHVS; CDR2 reads FNYEAQ. V shed 0 bases and J 8 bases; nucleotides not matched to a gene: 6. This CDR3 region has 16 residues. The CDR3 loop reads CASSLAGTGGTYEQFF. CDR3 DNA sequence: TGTGCCAGCAGCTTAGCTGGGACAGGGGGTACGTATGAGCAGTTCTTC.

J is TRBJ2-7 and V is TRBV5-5; weak D call: TRBD2 (5 bases). Trimming shortened V by 5 bases and J by 1 base, and 10 bases separated the two germline ends. There are 13 residues in the CDR3. The V gene's germline CDR1 is SGHKS and CDR2 YYEKEE (reference sequence). CDR3 nucleotide sequence: TGTGCCAGCAGGACGGACTGGTCCTACGAGCAGTACTTC. It specifies CASRTDWSYEQYF.

The rearrangement joins TRBV12-3 or TRBV12-4 to TRBJ1-2; 8 bases map to TRBD1. The J segment lost 5 bases and the V segment lost 5 bases, leaving 4 bases of the junction unmatched. There are 13 residues in the CDR3. DNA of the CDR3: TGTGCCAGCAGTCTACAGGGGGGGTATGGCTACACCTTC. Encoded protein: CASSLQGGYGYTF.